This entry lists 9 T cell receptor beta chains sequenced from one sample in a study of cytomegalovirus exposure and HLA in healthy donors. Researchers ran the PCR with 60 Vbeta and 13 Jbeta primers. Sequencing used immunoSEQ multiplex PCR; TCRdb keeps in-frame clones, though not all of them. The table includes around 79,000 clones, roughly two thirds detected once. What was sequenced was PBMCs. These receptors all come from a woman aged 40 to 50 in good health and CMV-seropositive.

This clone has a count of ten or more. A far larger clone is one base from this, pointing to a likely read error. The chain employs TRBV7-8 and TRBJ2-7; D perhaps matches TRBD2 (5 bases). CDR1 is SGHVS and CDR2 is FQNEAQ in the germline V gene. CDR3 length equals 14 residues. The V end lost 1 base, the J end lost 2 bases, and 9 bases lay between the germline ends. In nucleotides, the CDR3 is TGTGCCAGCAGCTTAGGAGGAGGACCCTACGAGCAGTACGTC. Protein sequence: CASSLGGGPYEQYV.

The chain is built from TRBV7-9 and TRBJ2-5, with D perhaps matching TRBD1 (6 bases). V lost 0 bases, J lost 0 bases, and 8 bases lay in between. Germline V gene sequence: CDR1 SEHNR, CDR2 FQNEAQ (reference sequence). CDR3 length equals 15 residues. The CDR3 DNA reads TGTGCCAGCAGCTTAGCGCAGGGGCACCAAGAGACCCAGTACTTC. Its translation: CASSLAQGHQETQYF.

Only one count was recorded for this clone. This chain uses TRBV12-5 with TRBJ1-1, with 9 bases fitting TRBD1. The junction had 6 bases not matched to a gene; V was cut back by 5 bases and J by 5 bases. CDR3 length: 14 amino acids. CDR1 is LGHNT and CDR2 is FRNRAP in the germline V gene. The CDR3 loop is CASGMNRGRTEAFF. Written as DNA, the CDR3 is TGTGCTAGTGGTATGAACAGGGGGCGGACTGAAGCTTTCTTT.

This clone was seen once. This rearrangement joins TRBV9 to TRBJ1-4; D is uncertain. The CDR3 spans 16 residues. From germline, CDR1 is SGDLS and CDR2 YYNGEE. Trimming took 3 bases from V and 3 from J, leaving 15 bases between them. The CDR3 DNA reads TGTGCCAGCAGCGGAGGAGGCGGCGTACCTAATGAAAAACTGTTTTTT. This gives the protein CASSGGGGVPNEKLFF. Complete variable domain (other parts from reference TRBV9 and TRBJ1-4): DSGVTQTPKHLITATGQRVTLRCSPRSGDLSVYWYQQSLDQGLQFLIQYYNGEERAKGNILERFSAQQFPDLHSELNLSSLELGDSALYFCASSGGGGVPNEKLFFGSGTQLSVL.

The genes are TRBV18 and TRBJ2-7; D call uncertain. The germline gives CDR1 KGHSH, CDR2 LQKENI. Trimming cost V 2 bases and J 6 bases, with 14 bases left between them. The CDR3 sequence is 14 residues long. In DNA form, the CDR3 reads TGTGCCAGCTCACCAGTAGTGTCAGGTCGCGAGCAGTACTTC. Amino acid sequence: CASSPVVSGREQYF.

J is TRBJ2-3 and V is TRBV7-2; 9 positions match TRBD2. V was pared by 5 bases and J by 2 bases, with 14 bases of the junction left unmatched. The CDR3 consists of 18 residues. CDR1 SGHTA and CDR2 FQGNSA come from the germline V gene. In nucleotides, the CDR3 is TGTGCCAGCAGCCTAAGACACCTGGCGGGAGGGCCCACAGATACGCAGTATTTT. This translates into CASSLRHLAGGPTDTQYF.

This clone was detected only a few times. This probably arose from a read error, given a far larger clone one base away. This chain connects TRBV27 to TRBJ1-4; TRBD1 aligns across 9 bases. Germline trimming cut 5 bases from V and 0 bases from J; bases unmatched to any gene: 7. Germline V gene lookup returns CDR1 MNHEY and CDR2 SMNVEV (reference sequence). The CDR3 is 17 residues long. In DNA, the CDR3 is TGTGCCAGCAGTAGACAGGGGGGGCTTGCAACTAATGAAAAACTGTTTTTT. Translating it yields CASSRQGGLATNEKLFF.

The rearrangement links TRBV28 to TRBJ2-1, with TRBD2 identical over 9 bases. With 4 bases clipped from V and 10 bases from J, the junction kept 8 bases outside the gene matches. Germline V gene sequence: CDR1 MDHEN, CDR2 SYDVKM. The CDR3 length is 14 residues. The CDR3 region has the DNA TGTGCCAGCAGTTGGGGCGGGAGGGCCGTAGAGCAGTTCTTC. Its translation: CASSWGGRAVEQFF.

The chain recombines TRBV28 with TRBJ1-5; TRBD1 aligns across 7 bases. The length of the CDR3 is 13 residues. From germline, CDR1 is MDHEN and CDR2 SYDVKM. V lost 6 bases, J lost 6 bases, and 5 bases stayed unmatched. The CDR3 DNA reads as TGTGCCAGCAGGGTACAGGGGAGTCAGCCCCAGCATTTT. This codes for CASRVQGSQPQHF.